The 9 T cell receptor beta chains in this list originate from one sample, sequenced in a study of T-cell memory formation after mild COVID-19. TCRdb recomputed calls from the 5' RACE reads with MiXCR, one row per CDR3 protein. This table holds 110,000 to 150,000 distinct CDR3 sequences, around 14% found once. The material sequenced was PBMCs or a T cell subset sorted from them (not recorded which). The receptors come from an adult woman who had mild COVID-19 (a few samples of this study predate the infection). Cell type and time point are not known.

This clonotype has more than one count but fewer than ten. This chain links TRBV28 with TRBJ2-7, with D perhaps assigned TRBD1 or TRBD2 (5 bases each). The CDR3 runs 14 residues. V dropped 4 bases and J dropped 5 bases, with 15 bases sitting between them. The germline gives CDR1 MDHEN, CDR2 SYDVKM. The DNA of the CDR3 is TGTGCCAGCAGTTCGGGACCTAGACTCGACGAGCAGTACTTC. The encoded protein is CASSSGPRLDEQYF.

This clonotype showed up many times. The CDR3 here is CASSLWDRRQETQYF. CDR3 bases: TGTGCCAGCAGCTTATGGGACAGGCGTCAAGAGACCCAGTACTTC. This rearrangement joins TRBV7-2 to TRBJ2-5, with 8 nucleotides matching TRBD1. This CDR3 contains 15 residues. Germline V gene sequence: CDR1 SGHTA, CDR2 FQGNSA. With 2 bases clipped from V and 2 bases from J, the junction kept 4 bases outside the gene matches.

This clonotype occurred many times. The chain links TRBV12-3 or TRBV12-4 to TRBJ1-1, with D unclear. Trimming stripped 1 base from V and 1 base from J, with 4 bases between. CDR3 size: 13 residues. The CDR3, as DNA: TGTGCCAGCAGTTTAGGCCCGAACACTGAAGCTTTCTTT. It yields the protein CASSLGPNTEAFF.

This clonotype was detected a few times. The chain joins TRBV19 to TRBJ2-1; a possible D gene is TRBD2 (6 bases). The V gene lost 6 bases and the J gene lost 3 bases, with 15 bases spanning the gap. This CDR3 is 15 amino acids long. Germline V gene data show CDR1 as LNHDA and CDR2 as SQIVND (reference sequence). Written as DNA, the CDR3 is TGTGCCAGTAGCCTCCGGATAGCGGACTACAATGAGCAGTTCTTC. Its protein product is CASSLRIADYNEQFF. Full variable domain (missing parts from reference TRBV19 and TRBJ2-1): DGGITQSPKYLFRKEGQNVTLSCEQNLNHDAMYWYRQDPGQGLRLIYYSQIVNDFQKGDIAEGYSVSREKKESFPLTVTSAQKNPTAFYLCASSLRIADYNEQFFGPGTRLTVL.

This clonotype was counted between two and nine times. The chain couples TRBV29-1 to TRBJ1-2; 9 bases match TRBD1. V shed 7 bases and J 8 bases; nucleotides not matched to a gene: 11. CDR3 length: 13 residues. From germline, CDR1 is SQVTM and CDR2 ANQGSEA. The CDR3 nucleotides read TGCAGCGCACCGGGACAGGGACACCGCGGCTACACCTTC. Translating it yields CSAPGQGHRGYTF.

This clonotype has only a few counts. The CDR3 spells CASSSGHILGMNTEAFF. The CDR3 nucleotides read TGTGCCAGCAGCTCGGGACACATCCTGGGGATGAACACTGAAGCTTTCTTT. The chain is built from TRBV11-1 and TRBJ1-1; weak D call: TRBD1 (6 bases). V lost 4 bases and J lost 0, with 18 bases in between. Germline loops: CDR1 SGHAT, CDR2 FQDESV (reference sequence). The CDR3 extends over 17 amino acids.

The chain is built from TRBV19 and TRBJ2-7; 7 bases are shared with TRBD2. The CDR3 is 13 amino acids. V was pared by 5 bases and J by 2 bases, with 3 bases of the junction left unmatched. The germline CDR1 and CDR2 sequences are LNHDA and SQIVND (reference sequence). The CDR3 DNA reads TGTGCCAGTAGTTGGGGGGGGACCTACGAGCAGTACTTC. It is translated as CASSWGGTYEQYF.

This chain's CDR3 is CASGSTEQDEQFF. The CDR3 DNA reads TGTGCCAGCGGGTCAACTGAACAGGATGAGCAGTTCTTC. The chain recombines TRBV6-4 with TRBJ2-1; perhaps TRBD1 as D (5 bases). V was pared by 8 bases and J by 8 bases, with 16 bases between. The CDR3 length is 13 residues. CDR1 and CDR2 from the germline V gene are MRHNA and SNTAGT.

The chain carries TRBV6-5 and TRBJ1-1, with D uncertain. Germline-derived CDR1 and CDR2 are MNHEY and SVGAGI. Trimming removed 0 bases from V and 6 bases from J, with 14 bases in between. The CDR3 contains 15 residues. Here the CDR3 reads CASSYSDGSGAEAFF. The CDR3 coding sequence is TGTGCCAGCAGTTACTCGGACGGCAGCGGGGCTGAAGCTTTCTTT.